The rows below give T cell receptor beta chains drawn from one sample of a study of T cell changes during pregnancy in multiple sclerosis. TCRdb keeps only in-frame clones here, not all; method: immunoSEQ multiplex PCR. The sample has some 79,000 clones; around nine tenths are singletons. This sample comprised CD4+ T cells from peripheral blood mononuclear cells, obtained in the second trimester of pregnancy. The receptors come from a female donor with multiple sclerosis, enrolled in a pregnancy study. CDR3s include the opening cysteine and the closing phenylalanine or tryptophan. A D gene is named only where the DNA matches it firmly. Expanded clones get a size class; other rows say once, few or many, or leave the size out.

j_gene	abundance	d_gene	v_gene	CDR3aa	CDR3nt
TRBJ2-3	-	TRBD2	TRBV7-2	CASSSPVRGRSDTQYF	TGTGCCAGCAGCTCCCCGGTGCGGGGGAGGTCAGATACGCAGTATTTT
TRBJ1-1	-	TRBD1	TRBV5-6	CASSLWQGASAFF	TGTGCCAGCAGCTTGTGGCAGGGGGCATCGGCTTTCTTT
TRBJ2-2	-	TRBD1	TRBV9	CASSGQGRTGELFF	TGTGCCAGCAGCGGACAGGGAAGGACCGGGGAGCTGTTTTTT
TRBJ1-1	-	-	TRBV7-9	CASSPDKGNTEAFF	TGTGCCAGCAGCCCGGACAAGGGGAACACTGAAGCTTTCTTT
TRBJ1-4	-	TRBD1	TRBV9	CASSIRDRVNEKLFF	TGTGCCAGCAGCATCCGGGACAGGGTTAATGAAAAACTGTTTTTT
TRBJ2-1	-	TRBD2	TRBV7-2	CASSLELPAGGYNEQFF	TGTGCCAGCAGCTTAGAGCTCCCAGCGGGAGGATACAATGAGCAGTTCTTC
TRBJ1-6	-	-	TRBV7-2	CASSFRTAYNSPLHF	TGTGCCAGCAGCTTCCGGACAGCCTATAATTCACCCCTCCACTTT
TRBJ1-3	-	TRBD1	TRBV5-1	CASSFDRAGGNTIYF	TGCGCCAGCAGCTTCGACAGGGCTGGGGGAAACACCATATATTTT
TRBJ2-3	-	TRBD2	TRBV5-4	CASSLAGTTDTQYF	TGTGCCAGCAGCCTAGCGGGTACTACAGATACGCAGTATTTT
TRBJ2-5	-	TRBD1	TRBV18	CASSRQGAEGTQYF	TGTGCCAGCTCACGACAGGGGGCCGAAGGGACCCAGTACTTC
TRBJ2-7	-	TRBD1	TRBV7-2	CASSAGQDRTYEQYF	TGTGCCAGCAGCGCAGGACAGGACAGAACCTACGAGCAGTACTTC
TRBJ1-4	-	-	TRBV9	CASSERPGYSAGDEKLFF	TGTGCCAGCAGCGAGAGGCCCGGGTACTCCGCGGGGGATGAAAAACTGTTTTTT
TRBJ2-3	-	TRBD2	TRBV7-3	CASSEAGGRDTQYF	TGTGCCAGCAGCGAGGCGGGAGGGAGAGATACGCAGTATTTT
TRBJ1-3	-	-	TRBV30	CASNRASSGNTIYF	TGTGCCTCAAACAGGGCAAGCTCTGGAAACACCATATATTTT
TRBJ2-3	once	TRBD2	TRBV5-1	CASSLFSGPATSRPDTQYF	TGCGCCAGCAGCTTGTTTTCGGGGCCCGCGACTAGCCGGCCAGATACGCAGTATTTT
TRBJ2-5	-	-	TRBV11-2	CASSLNFERRETQYF	TGTGCCAGCAGCTTGAATTTCGAGCGGAGAGAGACCCAGTACTTC
TRBJ2-5	-	TRBD2	TRBV6-5	CASRRGTSETQYF	TGTGCCAGCAGACGCGGGACTAGTGAGACCCAGTACTTC
TRBJ2-2	-	-	TRBV2	CASRGTGELFF	TGTGCCAGCAGAGGGACAGGGGAGCTGTTTTTT
TRBJ2-3	-	TRBD2	TRBV2	CATSSGGRITDTQYF	TGTGCCACCTCAAGTGGCGGGAGGATTACAGATACGCAGTATTTT
TRBJ1-3	-	-	TRBV11-1	CASSPSTASGNTIYF	TGTGCCAGCAGCCCATCGACAGCTTCTGGAAACACCATATATTTT
TRBJ1-1	-	-	TRBV29-1	CSVGDTRNTEAFF	TGCAGCGTAGGGGACACACGGAACACTGAAGCTTTCTTT
TRBJ2-7	-	TRBD2	TRBV6-1	CASSAGGPTEQYF	TGTGCCAGCAGTGCGGGAGGGCCCACCGAGCAGTACTTC
TRBJ2-5	-	-	TRBV7-3	CASSFGTQETQYF	TGTGCCAGCAGCTTTGGGACTCAGGAGACCCAGTACTTC
TRBJ1-3	-	-	TRBV13	CASSREKSSGNTIYF	TGTGCCAGCAGCCGAGAAAAGAGCTCTGGAAACACCATATATTTT
TRBJ1-4	once	-	TRBV27	CASSLYGGKLFF	TGTGCCAGCAGTTTATATGGCGGGAAACTGTTTTTT
TRBJ2-5	-	-	TRBV13	CASSRLPKDPLGQETQYF	TGTGCCAGCAGCAGACTACCGAAAGACCCCTTGGGGCAAGAGACCCAGTACTTC
TRBJ2-5	-	-	TRBV28	CASSLYRGGETQYF	TGTGCCAGCAGTTTATACAGGGGAGGAGAGACCCAGTACTTC
TRBJ2-3	-	TRBD2	TRBV5-6	CASSLVFGTSGRDTDTQYF	TGTGCCAGCAGCTTGGTATTCGGGACTAGCGGGAGGGACACAGATACGCAGTATTTT
TRBJ1-2	-	-	TRBV10-3	CATRKGHEGNYGYTF	TGTGCCACCAGAAAAGGACACGAAGGTAACTATGGCTACACCTTC
TRBJ2-1	-	TRBD2	TRBV5-4	CASSFFLQRGVANEQFF	TGTGCCAGCAGCTTCTTCCTCCAGCGGGGGGTAGCAAATGAGCAGTTCTTC
TRBJ1-1	-	TRBD1	TRBV5-5	CASSRQGMNTEAFF	TGTGCCAGCAGCCGACAGGGGATGAACACTGAAGCTTTCTTT
TRBJ2-3	-	TRBD2	TRBV11-3	CASSQTGTSSIDTQYF	TGTGCCAGCAGCCAGACCGGGACTAGCTCCATAGATACGCAGTATTTT
TRBJ2-7	-	-	TRBV12-5	CASGTYEQYF	TGTGCTAGTGGCACCTACGAGCAGTACTTC
TRBJ1-2	-	-	TRBV7-8	CASSLEDSRGYTF	TGTGCCAGCAGCTTAGAAGACAGCCGAGGCTACACCTTC
TRBJ2-5	-	TRBD2	TRBV2	CASSSETSGGAQTQYF	TGTGCCAGCAGCTCCGAGACTAGCGGGGGGGCGCAGACCCAGTACTTC
TRBJ1-2	-	-	TRBV4-3	CASSQEGVYGYTF	TGCGCCAGCAGCCAAGAGGGAGTCTATGGCTACACCTTC
TRBJ2-3	-	-	TRBV10-3	CAISESGPTDTQYF	TGTGCCATCAGTGAGTCCGGTCCCACAGATACGCAGTATTTT
TRBJ1-2	-	TRBD1	TRBV20-1	CSAAGGDGYTF	TGCAGTGCTGCAGGGGGCGATGGCTACACCTTC
TRBJ2-5	-	-	TRBV5-5	CASSLTGLVETQYF	TGTGCCAGCAGCTTAACAGGGTTGGTGGAGACCCAGTACTTC
TRBJ2-7	-	TRBD1	TRBV4-1	CASSGGRRTGVYEQYF	TGCGCCAGCAGCGGAGGGCGGCGGACAGGGGTCTACGAGCAGTACTTC
TRBJ2-3	-	TRBD2	TRBV7-2	CASSPLGSGRAPGTDTQYF	TGTGCCAGCAGCCCCTTAGGTAGCGGGAGGGCCCCCGGCACAGATACGCAGTATTTT
TRBJ2-3	-	-	TRBV18	CASSPPMRSTDTQYF	TGTGCCAGCTCACCACCGATGCGTAGCACAGATACGCAGTATTTT
TRBJ2-1	once	-	TRBV9	CASSVAGSIRYNEQFF	TGTGCCAGCAGCGTAGCGGGAAGTATAAGGTACAATGAGCAGTTCTTC